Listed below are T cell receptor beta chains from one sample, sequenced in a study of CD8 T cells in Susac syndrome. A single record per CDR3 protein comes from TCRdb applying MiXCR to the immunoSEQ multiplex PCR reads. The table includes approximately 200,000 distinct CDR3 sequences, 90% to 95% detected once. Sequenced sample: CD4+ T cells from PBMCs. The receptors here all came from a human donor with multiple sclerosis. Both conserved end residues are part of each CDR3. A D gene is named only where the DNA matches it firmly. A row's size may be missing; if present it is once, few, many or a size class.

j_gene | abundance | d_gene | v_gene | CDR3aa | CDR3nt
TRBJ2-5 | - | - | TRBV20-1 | CSASLRASQETQYF | TGCAGTGCTAGTTTAAGGGCCAGTCAAGAGACCCAGTACTTC
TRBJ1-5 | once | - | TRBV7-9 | CASSPSRGLGEHQPQHF | TGTGCCAGCAGCCCCAGTCGGGGCCTTGGGGAGCATCAGCCCCAGCATTTT
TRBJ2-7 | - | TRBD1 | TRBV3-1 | CASSHGQGGDEQYF | TGTGCCAGCAGCCACGGACAGGGCGGAGACGAGCAGTACTTC
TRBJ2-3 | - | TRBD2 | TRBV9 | CASSPQGGTSGRDTQYF | TGTGCCAGCAGCCCTCAAGGGGGGACTAGCGGGAGAGATACGCAGTATTTT
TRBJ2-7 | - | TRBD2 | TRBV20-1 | CSARVPPGTSGRLGEQYF | TGCAGTGCTAGAGTCCCCCCCGGGACTAGCGGGAGGCTGGGGGAGCAGTACTTC
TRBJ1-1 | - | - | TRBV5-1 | CASSLGEGRLEAFF | TGCGCCAGCAGCTTGGGGGAGGGGCGACTTGAAGCTTTCTTT
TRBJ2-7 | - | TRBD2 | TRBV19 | CASSPTSGGSYEQYF | TGTGCCAGTAGTCCAACTAGCGGCGGGTCCTACGAGCAGTACTTC
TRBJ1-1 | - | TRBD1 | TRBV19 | CASSMAGGRSTEAFF | TGTGCCAGTAGTATGGCAGGGGGAAGGAGCACTGAAGCTTTCTTT
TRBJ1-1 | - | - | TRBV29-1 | CSVAPEAFF | TGCAGCGTTGCCCCTGAAGCTTTCTTT
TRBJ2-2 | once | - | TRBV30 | CAWSVVVGELFF | TGTGCCTGGAGTGTAGTGGTAGGGGAGCTGTTTTTT
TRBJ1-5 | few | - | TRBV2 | CASRRDSNQPQHF | TGTGCCAGCAGGAGGGATAGCAATCAGCCCCAGCATTTT
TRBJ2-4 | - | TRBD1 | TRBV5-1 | CASTGGRGAKNIQYF | TGCGCCAGCACAGGGGGCAGAGGAGCCAAAAACATTCAGTACTTC
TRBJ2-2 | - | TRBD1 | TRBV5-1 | CASSTGQGDTGELFF | TGCGCCAGCAGCACGGGACAGGGGGACACCGGGGAGCTGTTTTTT
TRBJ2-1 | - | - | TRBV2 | CASSPEYNEQFF | TGTGCCAGCAGCCCTGAGTACAATGAGCAGTTCTTC
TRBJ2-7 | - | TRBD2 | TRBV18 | CASSPQSGDEQYF | TGTGCCAGCTCACCACAGAGCGGGGACGAGCAGTACTTC
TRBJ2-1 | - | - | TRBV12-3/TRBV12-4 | CASSLWTFGNEQFF | TGTGCCAGCAGTTTATGGACCTTTGGCAATGAGCAGTTCTTC
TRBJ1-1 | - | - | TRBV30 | CAWAGVSTEAFF | TGTGCCTGGGCGGGAGTGAGCACTGAAGCTTTCTTT
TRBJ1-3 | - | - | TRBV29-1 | CSVEAGALTF | TGCAGCGTTGAAGCGGGGGCACTCACCTTT
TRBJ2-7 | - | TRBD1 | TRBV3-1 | CASSQAGQGAYEQYF | TGTGCCAGCAGCCAAGCGGGACAGGGGGCATACGAGCAGTACTTC
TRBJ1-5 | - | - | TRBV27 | CASSTRGEGPQHF | TGTGCCAGCAGTACACGGGGGGAGGGGCCCCAGCATTTT
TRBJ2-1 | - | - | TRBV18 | CASSSDGPNEQFF | TGTGCCAGCTCGTCCGACGGTCCGAATGAGCAGTTCTTC
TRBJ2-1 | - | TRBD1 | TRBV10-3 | CAISARTGGFYNEQFF | TGTGCCATCAGTGCCAGGACAGGGGGCTTCTACAATGAGCAGTTCTTC
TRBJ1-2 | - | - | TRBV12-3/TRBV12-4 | CASSTPTGGGYTF | TGTGCCAGCAGCACCCCGACGGGGGGTGGCTACACCTTC
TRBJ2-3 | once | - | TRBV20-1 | CSAREGWADTQYF | TGCAGTGCTAGGGAGGGATGGGCAGATACGCAGTATTTT
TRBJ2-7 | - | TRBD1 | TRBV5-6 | CASSLRTGKNYEQYF | TGTGCCAGCAGCTTGCGGACAGGGAAGAACTACGAGCAGTACTTC
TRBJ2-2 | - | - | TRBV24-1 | CATSSRTGELFF | TGTGCCACCTCAAGTCGGACCGGGGAGCTGTTTTTT
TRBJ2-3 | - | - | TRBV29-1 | CSVVEGTDTQYF | TGCAGCGTTGTCGAAGGCACAGATACGCAGTATTTT
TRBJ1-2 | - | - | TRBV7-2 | CASSLQGLYGYTF | TGTGCCAGCAGCTTACAGGGCCTCTATGGCTACACCTTC
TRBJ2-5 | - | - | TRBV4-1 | CASSQDGRDRETQYF | TGCGCCAGCAGCCAAGATGGCAGGGATCGGGAGACCCAGTACTTC
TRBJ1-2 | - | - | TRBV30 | CARGRIYGYTF | TGTGCCCGCGGGAGGATCTATGGCTACACCTTC
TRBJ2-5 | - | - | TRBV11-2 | CASRRGYRAQETQYF | TGTGCCAGCAGGAGGGGGTACAGGGCGCAAGAGACCCAGTACTTC
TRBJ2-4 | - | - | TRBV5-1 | CASRGDLAKNIQYF | TGCGCCAGCAGGGGGGATTTAGCCAAAAACATTCAGTACTTC
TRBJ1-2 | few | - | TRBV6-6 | CASSYGAGGMDGYTF | TGTGCCAGCAGTTACGGGGCGGGAGGGATGGATGGCTACACCTTC
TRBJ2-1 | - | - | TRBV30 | CAWRRAGINEQFF | TGTGCCTGGAGACGGGCAGGGATAAATGAGCAGTTCTTC
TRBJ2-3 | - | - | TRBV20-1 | CSASFAGTDTQYF | TGCAGTGCTAGTTTTGCGGGGACAGATACGCAGTATTTT
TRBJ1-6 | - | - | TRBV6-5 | CASRRRGGSPLHF | TGTGCCAGCAGGAGGAGGGGAGGGTCACCCCTCCACTTT
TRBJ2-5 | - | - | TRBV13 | CASSLGQRETQYF | TGTGCCAGCAGCTTAGGGCAGAGGGAGACCCAGTACTTC
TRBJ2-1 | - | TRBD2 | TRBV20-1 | CSAHVSTSGNYNEQFF | TGCAGTGCTCACGTCTCCACTAGCGGGAACTACAATGAGCAGTTCTTC
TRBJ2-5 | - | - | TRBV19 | CASGLIRGTQYF | TGTGCCAGTGGTTTGATAAGGGGGACCCAGTACTTC
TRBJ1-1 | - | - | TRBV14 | CASSHTNRPSPFF | TGTGCCAGCAGCCACACGAACCGACCATCCCCTTTCTTT
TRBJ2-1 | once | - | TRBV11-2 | CASSSGNEQFF | TGTGCCAGCAGCTCGGGGAATGAGCAGTTCTTC
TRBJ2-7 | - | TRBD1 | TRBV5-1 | CASSLGQGAFYEQYF | TGCGCCAGCAGCTTGGGACAGGGGGCTTTCTACGAGCAGTACTTC
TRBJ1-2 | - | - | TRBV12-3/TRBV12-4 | CASSLVGRGLIDYGYTF | TGTGCCAGCAGTTTAGTTGGCAGGGGATTGATCGACTATGGCTACACCTTC
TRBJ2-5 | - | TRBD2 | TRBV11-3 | CASSPASGTQYF | TGTGCCAGCAGCCCGGCTAGCGGTACCCAGTACTTC
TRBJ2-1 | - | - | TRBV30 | CAWSKAVYNEQFF | TGTGCCTGGAGTAAGGCTGTTTACAATGAGCAGTTCTTC
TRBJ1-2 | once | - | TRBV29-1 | CSVGENYGYTF | TGCAGCGTTGGGGAAAACTATGGCTACACCTTC
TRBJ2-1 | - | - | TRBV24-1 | CATSTGVGDNEQFF | TGTGCCACCAGTACCGGGGTTGGGGACAATGAGCAGTTCTTC
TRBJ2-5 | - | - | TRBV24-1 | CATSEDKETQYF | TGTGCCACCAGTGAGGATAAAGAGACCCAGTACTTC
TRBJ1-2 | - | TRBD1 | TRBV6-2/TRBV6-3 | CASRYGQGDGYTF | TGTGCCAGCAGGTATGGACAGGGTGACGGCTACACCTTC
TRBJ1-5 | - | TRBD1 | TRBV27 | CASSLATGGGQPQHF | TGTGCCAGCAGTTTAGCGACAGGGGGTGGACAGCCCCAGCATTTT
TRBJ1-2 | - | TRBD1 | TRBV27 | CASSPDRDGYGYTF | TGTGCCAGCAGTCCGGACAGGGATGGCTATGGCTACACCTTC
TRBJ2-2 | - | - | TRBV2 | CASNRENTGELFF | TGTGCCAGCAATAGGGAAAACACCGGGGAGCTGTTTTTT
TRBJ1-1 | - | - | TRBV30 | CAFGVNTEAFF | TGTGCCTTTGGCGTGAACACTGAAGCTTTCTTT
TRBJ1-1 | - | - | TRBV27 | CASSPRQSIPLTEAFF | TGTGCCAGCAGTCCCCGACAGTCCATCCCCCTAACTGAAGCTTTCTTT
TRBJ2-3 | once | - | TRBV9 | CASSVGVDTQYF | TGTGCCAGCAGCGTAGGTGTAGATACGCAGTATTTT